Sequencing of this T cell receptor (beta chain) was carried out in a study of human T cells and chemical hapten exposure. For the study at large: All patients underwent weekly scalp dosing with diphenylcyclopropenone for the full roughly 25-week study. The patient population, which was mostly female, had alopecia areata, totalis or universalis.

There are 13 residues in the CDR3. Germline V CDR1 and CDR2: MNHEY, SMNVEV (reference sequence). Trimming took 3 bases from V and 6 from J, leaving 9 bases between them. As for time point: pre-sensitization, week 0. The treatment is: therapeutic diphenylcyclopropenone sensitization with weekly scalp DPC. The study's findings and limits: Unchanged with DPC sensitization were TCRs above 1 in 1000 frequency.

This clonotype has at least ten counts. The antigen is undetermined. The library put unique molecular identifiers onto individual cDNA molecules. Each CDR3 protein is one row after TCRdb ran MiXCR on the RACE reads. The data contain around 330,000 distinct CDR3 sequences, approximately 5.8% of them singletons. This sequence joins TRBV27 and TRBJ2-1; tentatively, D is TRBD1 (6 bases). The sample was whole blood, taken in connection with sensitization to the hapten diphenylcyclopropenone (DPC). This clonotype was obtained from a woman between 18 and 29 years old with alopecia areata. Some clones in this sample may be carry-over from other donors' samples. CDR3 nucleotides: TGTGCCAGCAGTTTCCTCAGGGGCAATGAGCAGTTCTTC. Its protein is CASSFLRGNEQFF.